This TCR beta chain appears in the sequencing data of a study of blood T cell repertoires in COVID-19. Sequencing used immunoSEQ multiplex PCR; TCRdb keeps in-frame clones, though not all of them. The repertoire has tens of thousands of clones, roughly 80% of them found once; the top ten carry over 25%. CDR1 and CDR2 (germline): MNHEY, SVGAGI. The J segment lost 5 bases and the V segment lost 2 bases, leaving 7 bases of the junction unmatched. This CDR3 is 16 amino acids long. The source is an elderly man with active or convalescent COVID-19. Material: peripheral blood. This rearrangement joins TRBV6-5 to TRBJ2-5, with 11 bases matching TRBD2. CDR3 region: CASSYGSGGASETQYF. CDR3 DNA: TGTGCCAGCAGTTACGGTAGCGGGGGGGCGAGTGAGACCCAGTACTTC.